This is a list of T cell receptor beta chains from one sample in a study of blood T cell repertoires in COVID-19. Some clones are missing from TCRdb's copy, which holds only in-frame ones; the method was immunoSEQ multiplex PCR. The sample consists of 130,000 or so clones, over 60% of them appearing once. Sequencing used peripheral blood. These receptors were collected from a woman in her 70s with acute or convalescent COVID-19. Each CDR3 is given with its conserved first and last residue. D genes are given only for firm matches. Part of the rows lack a size; the others show once, few, many or a class for expanded clones.

length	V	J	size	D	CDR3	DNA
15	TRBV18	TRBJ2-5	NA	TRBD1	CASSPFGGQKETQYF	TGTGCTAGCTCACCATTTGGGGGACAGAAAGAGACCCAGTACTTC
12	TRBV30	TRBJ1-1	few	NA	CACRSSGTEAFF	TGTGCCTGCCGATCCTCCGGCACTGAAGCTTTCTTT
14	TRBV5-6	TRBJ1-2	NA	TRBD1	CASSLVGQGYGYTF	TGTGCCAGCAGCTTGGTGGGACAGGGCTATGGCTACACCTTC
12	TRBV15	TRBJ1-1	once	NA	CATSRDWAEAFF	TGTGCCACCAGCAGAGATTGGGCGGAAGCTTTCTTT
12	TRBV29-1	TRBJ2-7	many	NA	CSATGRAYEQYF	TGCAGCGCCACAGGGCGGGCCTACGAGCAGTACTTC
14	TRBV7-2	TRBJ2-1	NA	TRBD2	CASSYTSGVNEQFF	TGTGCCAGCAGCTACACTAGCGGGGTCAATGAGCAGTTCTTC
13	TRBV6-5	TRBJ1-6	many	NA	CAGTGGSNSPLHF	TGTGCCGGCACGGGGGGTAGTAATTCACCCCTCCACTTT
16	TRBV24-1	TRBJ2-1	few	TRBD2	CATSDFSGRASNEQFF	TGTGCCACCAGTGATTTTAGCGGGAGGGCCTCCAATGAGCAGTTCTTC
16	TRBV19	TRBJ1-1	NA	NA	CASSISGAPTNTEAFF	TGTGCCAGTAGTATATCAGGGGCGCCGACTAACACTGAAGCTTTCTTT
15	TRBV11-2	TRBJ2-5	NA	TRBD2	CASSLTSGGFETQYF	TGTGCCAGCAGCCTAACTAGCGGGGGGTTTGAGACCCAGTACTTC
15	TRBV7-2	TRBJ1-1	NA	NA	CASSLALGGNTEAFF	TGTGCCAGCAGCTTAGCCCTGGGGGGGAACACTGAAGCTTTCTTT
15	TRBV5-1	TRBJ2-1	NA	NA	CASSDARTTNNEQFF	TGCGCCAGCAGCGACGCTAGAACTACCAACAATGAGCAGTTCTTC
16	TRBV5-4	TRBJ2-1	once	NA	CASSLSLALGNNEQFF	TGTGCCAGCAGCTTGTCTCTAGCGCTGGGAAACAATGAGCAGTTCTTC
14	TRBV28	TRBJ1-2	NA	TRBD1	CATDTSGGAYGYTF	TGTGCCACTGACACCTCAGGGGGCGCCTATGGCTACACCTTC
15	TRBV10-3	TRBJ2-7	NA	TRBD1	CAISESTGGYYEQYF	TGTGCCATCAGTGAGTCGACAGGGGGCTACTACGAGCAGTACTTC
13	TRBV24-1	TRBJ1-2	NA	NA	CATGEAGVYGYTF	TGTGCCACCGGTGAGGCAGGGGTCTATGGCTACACCTTC
14	TRBV7-2	TRBJ2-7	NA	NA	CASSLVADSYEQYF	TGTGCCAGCAGCTTAGTGGCGGACTCCTACGAGCAGTACTTC
14	TRBV6-5	TRBJ1-3	once	NA	CASSPDRSLNTIYF	TGTGCCAGCAGCCCCGACAGATCCCTAAACACCATATATTTT
16	TRBV11-2	TRBJ2-5	NA	TRBD2	CASSLSLAGSQETQYF	TGTGCCAGCAGCTTAAGTTTAGCGGGGAGCCAAGAGACCCAGTACTTC
14	TRBV5-1	TRBJ1-1	NA	TRBD1	CASRPWGQGVEAFF	TGCGCCAGCAGACCCTGGGGACAGGGCGTCGAAGCTTTCTTT
12	TRBV28	TRBJ2-7	NA	TRBD1	CATIQGAYEQYF	TGTGCCACGATACAGGGGGCCTACGAGCAGTACTTC
17	TRBV24-1	TRBJ2-1	NA	NA	CATSDHGSDRVHNEQFF	TGTGCCACCAGTGATCACGGGAGCGACAGGGTCCACAATGAGCAGTTCTTC
13	TRBV6-5	TRBJ1-1	few	NA	CAIDKYQSAEAFF	TGTGCCATTGACAAGTACCAATCGGCAGAAGCTTTCTTT
15	TRBV3-1/TRBV3-2	TRBJ2-7	NA	NA	CASSPGLSVTYEQYF	TGTGCCAGCAGCCCCGGACTGAGTGTTACCTACGAGCAGTACTTC
13	TRBV30	TRBJ1-6	NA	TRBD1	CAWRGGAGSPLHF	TGTGCCTGGAGAGGGGGCGCAGGGTCACCCCTCCACTTT
14	TRBV24-1	TRBJ2-3	once	TRBD1	CATSDRDRGDTQYF	TGTGCCACCAGTGATCGGGACAGGGGAGATACGCAGTATTTT
15	TRBV4-1	TRBJ1-3	NA	NA	CASSQGQGAGNTIYF	TGCGCCAGCAGCCAAGGTCAAGGAGCTGGAAACACCATATATTTT
17	TRBV11-2	TRBJ1-2	few	TRBD1	CASSPSPGTGGIYGYTF	TGTGCCAGCAGTCCCTCCCCAGGGACAGGAGGCATCTATGGCTACACCTTC
17	TRBV12-5	TRBJ2-2	NA	TRBD1	CASTTTGGIWNTGELFF	TGTGCTAGCACCACGACAGGGGGCATATGGAACACCGGGGAGCTGTTTTTT
17	TRBV27	TRBJ2-1	NA	NA	CASSLNRPDYLGSEQFF	TGTGCCAGCAGTTTAAACCGACCGGATTACCTGGGCAGTGAGCAGTTCTTC
16	TRBV7-2	TRBJ2-1	NA	TRBD2	CASSQRVASGYNEQFF	TGTGCCAGCAGCCAACGGGTGGCTAGCGGATACAATGAGCAGTTCTTC
13	TRBV4-3	TRBJ1-2	few	NA	CASSQDHSGGYTF	TGCGCCAGCAGCCAAGATCATTCAGGGGGCTACACCTTC
16	TRBV29-1	TRBJ2-1	many	NA	CSVRPGGESSYNEQFF	TGCAGCGTTCGACCGGGCGGGGAGAGCTCCTACAATGAGCAGTTCTTC
13	TRBV2	TRBJ1-6	NA	TRBD1	CAGHGTGISPLHF	TGTGCCGGTCACGGGACAGGGATTTCACCCCTCCACTTT
17	TRBV6-6	TRBJ2-3	once	TRBD2	CASSHGTSGPLADTQYF	TGTGCCAGCAGTCACGGGACTAGCGGGCCCTTGGCAGATACGCAGTATTTT
14	TRBV6-2/TRBV6-3	TRBJ1-2	once	TRBD1	CASSYPRTGSGYTF	TGTGCCAGCAGTTACCCCCGGACAGGGAGTGGCTACACCTTC
12	TRBV5-6	TRBJ1-1	NA	NA	CASSRYGTEAFF	TGTGCCAGCAGCCGATACGGCACTGAAGCTTTCTTT
16	TRBV29-1	TRBJ2-1	few	TRBD2	CSVETLAGEINNEQFF	TGCAGCGTTGAAACGTTAGCGGGAGAGATTAACAATGAGCAGTTCTTC
15	TRBV3-1/TRBV3-2	TRBJ1-5	NA	NA	CASSQDAGDGQPQHF	TGTGCCAGCAGCCAAGATGCAGGGGACGGGCAGCCCCAGCATTTT
14	TRBV5-1	TRBJ2-3	NA	NA	CASSLETSTDTQYF	TGCGCCAGCAGCTTGGAAACTAGCACAGATACGCAGTATTTT
15	TRBV28	TRBJ2-7	NA	TRBD1	CASSWYGTGPYEQYF	TGTGCCAGCAGTTGGTACGGGACAGGGCCCTACGAGCAGTACTTC
13	TRBV6-2/TRBV6-3	TRBJ1-5	NA	NA	CASSLLTGQPQHF	TGTGCCAGCAGTTTACTCACTGGTCAGCCCCAGCATTTT
14	TRBV28	TRBJ2-7	NA	TRBD2	CASSLAGGSYEQYF	TGTGCCAGCAGTTTAGCGGGGGGCTCCTACGAGCAGTACTTC
13	TRBV30	TRBJ2-3	NA	TRBD2	CAWSAGLAPTQYF	TGTGCCTGGAGTGCCGGACTAGCTCCCACGCAGTATTTT
15	TRBV27	TRBJ1-2	NA	TRBD1	CASSSTPTGRGGYTF	TGTGCCAGCAGTTCCACCCCGACAGGGAGAGGTGGCTACACCTTC
18	TRBV24-1	TRBJ2-1	NA	NA	CATRSGQFASGSGNEQFF	TGTGCCACCAGATCGGGACAGTTCGCTAGCGGGTCTGGCAATGAGCAGTTCTTC
15	TRBV5-1	TRBJ2-1	NA	TRBD2	CASSLQRGGVDEQFF	TGCGCCAGCAGTCTTCAACGGGGGGGCGTGGATGAGCAGTTCTTC
16	TRBV5-4	TRBJ2-7	NA	NA	CASSLNRPREGYEQYF	TGTGCCAGCAGCTTGAATAGGCCGCGTGAGGGATACGAGCAGTACTTC
15	TRBV27	TRBJ1-2	once	TRBD1	CASSFADRGGYGYTF	TGTGCCAGCAGTTTTGCCGACAGGGGGGGCTATGGCTACACCTTC
14	TRBV18	TRBJ1-5	NA	NA	CASSPQGDNQPQHF	TGTGCCAGCTCACCGCAGGGCGACAATCAGCCCCAGCATTTT